These 30 T cell receptor beta chains were all obtained from the same sample, sequenced in a study of graft-versus-host responses after intestinal transplantation. Method: immunoSEQ multiplex PCR; TCRdb's copy keeps in-frame clones and lacks some. The sample carries about 88,000 clones, 91% recorded once. These receptors have no identified antigens. The material sequenced was unstimulated CD4+ T cells sorted from spleen or lymph node cells, taken before transplant. The origin of the receptors is a human donor who was the organ donor for an intestinal transplant.

This chain uses TRBV5-1 with TRBJ2-1, with 8 bases fitting TRBD2. This CDR3 has 15 residues. Germline V gene lookup returns CDR1 SGHRS and CDR2 YFSETQ. V shed 3 bases, J shed 8 bases, and the junction held 10 bases outside the gene matches. In DNA, the CDR3 is TGCGCCAGCAGCTACGGATACAGCGGGAGTCATGAGCAGTTCTTC. This codes for CASSYGYSGSHEQFF.

The rearrangement uses TRBV5-1 and TRBJ2-7; 13 bases match TRBD2. CDR3 size: 20 residues. V trimming: 1 base; J trimming: 0 bases; junction bases outside the gene matches: 13. Germline V gives CDR1 SGHRS, CDR2 YFSETQ. The CDR3 protein is CASSLQALAGGSLFSYEQYF. The CDR3, as DNA: TGCGCCAGCAGCTTGCAGGCACTAGCGGGGGGGAGCTTGTTCTCCTACGAGCAGTACTTC.

The genes are TRBV6-1 and TRBJ2-1; 15 nucleotides match TRBD2. This CDR3 is 15 amino acids long. In germline, CDR1 is MNHNS, CDR2 SASEGT. V trimming: 6 bases; J trimming: 7 bases; junction bases outside the gene matches: 4. The DNA for the CDR3 is TGTGCCAGCAGGGGACTAGCGGGAGGTTTGAATGAGCAGTTCTTC. Translation: CASRGLAGGLNEQFF.

The chain uses TRBV28 and TRBJ2-1; D not resolved. V was clipped by 3 bases and J by 10 bases, with 7 bases between them. Germline values: CDR1 MDHEN, CDR2 SYDVKM. The CDR3 runs 11 residues. The chain's CDR3 is CASSLESEQFF. CDR3 coding DNA: TGTGCCAGCAGTTTGGAGAGCGAGCAGTTCTTC.

DNA for the CDR3: TGTGCCAGCATTTTAGTACCAATGAACAATGAGCAGTTCTTC. This sequence encodes CASILVPMNNEQFF. The chain carries TRBV6-1 and TRBJ2-1, with D hard to call. CDR1 and CDR2 from the germline V gene are MNHNS and SASEGT. V dropped 7 bases and J dropped 5 bases, with 15 bases sitting between them. This CDR3 contains 14 residues.

The V call is TRBV23-1, the J call TRBJ2-5; D is possibly TRBD2 (6 bases). TRBV23-1 carries the ORF label, with uncertain function. V lost 2 bases, J lost 5 bases, and 18 bases lay in between. The CDR3 has 16 amino acids. The CDR3 region is CASSQGGGRILETQYF. The CDR3 DNA reads TGCGCCAGCAGTCAAGGCGGTGGGAGGATACTGGAGACCCAGTACTTC.

This chain uses TRBV10-2 with TRBJ1-1, with D unresolved. Germline loops: CDR1 WSHSY, CDR2 SAAADI. This CDR3 has 14 amino acids. V lost 2 bases and J lost 8, with 15 bases in between. CDR3 in amino acids: CASSEMDFPLEAFF. In DNA, the CDR3 is TGCGCCAGCAGTGAGATGGACTTTCCCCTCGAAGCTTTCTTT.

J is TRBJ2-5 and V is TRBV18; TRBD1 matches at 7 bases. The V gene end was trimmed by 6 bases and the J gene end by 2 bases; junction bases not matched to a gene: 9. CDR3 length: 15 amino acids. The germline V gene has CDR1 KGHSH and CDR2 LQKENI. This chain's CDR3 is CASSPPTGWQETQYF. The CDR3 DNA sequence: TGTGCCAGCTCGCCGCCGACAGGGTGGCAAGAGACCCAGTACTTC.

The rearrangement uses TRBV7-6 and TRBJ2-7; weak D call: TRBD2 (6 bases). The CDR3 runs to 16 residues. Per germline, CDR1 SGHVS and CDR2 FNYEAQ. The V end lost 2 bases, the J end lost 1 base, and 15 bases lay between the germline ends. DNA for the CDR3: TGTGCCAGCAGCTTATATACGGGAGCTCTATCCTACGAGCAGTACTTC. This gives the protein CASSLYTGALSYEQYF.

The count of this clone is one. The V and J genes are TRBV11-2 and TRBJ2-2; D might be TRBD2 (5 bases). The CDR3 loop spans 13 amino acids. Germline V CDR1 and CDR2: SGHAT, FQNNGV. The ends were cut back, 5 bases at V and 2 bases at J, with 6 bases in the middle. DNA for the CDR3: TGTGCCAGCAGCCGGGATAACACCGGGGAGCTGTTTTTT. Translation: CASSRDNTGELFF.

This clone has only one observation. Here the CDR3 DNA reads TGTGCCAGTAGCTATGGGGGGTACACTAGCACAGATACGCAGTATTTT. Its protein product is CASSYGGYTSTDTQYF. V is TRBV19 and J is TRBJ2-3; D possibly corresponds to TRBD2 (6 bases). The germline V gene encodes CDR1 LNHDA and CDR2 SQIVND (reference sequence). This CDR3 is built from 16 residues. Trimming removed 6 bases at V and 0 bases at J, with 16 bases between.

This clone was seen just once. This sequence joins TRBV27 and TRBJ2-7; D possibly corresponds to TRBD1 (5 bases). The germline V gene encodes CDR1 MNHEY and CDR2 SMNVEV (reference sequence). V was clipped by 2 bases and J by 4 bases, with 9 bases between them. The CDR3 has 13 residues. The DNA of the CDR3 is TGTGCCAGCAGTTTAGGCAGGGTATACGAGCAGTACTTC. It encodes CASSLGRVYEQYF.

CDR3: CAWSLRLDLTDTQYF. As DNA, the CDR3 is TGTGCCTGGAGTCTCCGACTAGACCTCACAGATACGCAGTATTTT. This chain links TRBV30 with TRBJ2-3, with a possible D match to TRBD2 (6 bases). Germline lookup yields CDR1 GTSNPN and CDR2 SVGIG (reference sequence). Trimming removed 2 bases from V and 2 bases from J, with 14 bases in between. The CDR3 is made up of 15 amino acids.

This clone was seen once. V is TRBV10-3 and J is TRBJ2-2; 10 nucleotides align to TRBD2. With V trimmed by 4 bases and J by 2 bases, 4 bases remained unmatched. The CDR3 spans 16 residues. From germline, CDR1 is ENHRY and CDR2 SYGVKD. The CDR3 sequence is CAISVKLAGNTGELFF. Here the CDR3 DNA reads TGTGCCATCAGTGTAAAACTAGCGGGAAACACCGGGGAGCTGTTTTTT.

V is TRBV18 and J is TRBJ2-2, with 11 bases matching TRBD1. The germline V gene has CDR1 KGHSH and CDR2 LQKENI. The V segment lost 4 bases and the J segment 5 bases; nucleotides outside the gene matches: 3. The CDR3 consists of 15 residues. CDR3 amino acids: CASSRGTGGTGELFF. As DNA, the CDR3 is TGTGCCAGCTCACGCGGGACAGGGGGAACCGGGGAGCTGTTTTTT.

CDR3 sequence reads: CASRRSGTEAFF. The CDR3 nucleotides read TGTGCCAGCAGAAGATCCGGCACTGAAGCTTTCTTT. This chain links TRBV5-6 with TRBJ1-1; D not certain. Germline assignment: CDR1 SGHDT and CDR2 YYEEEE. V lost 5 bases and J lost 4, with 9 bases in between. The CDR3 has 12 amino acids.

V usage is TRBV5-4 and J usage is TRBJ2-7; D is perhaps TRBD1 (6 bases). Trimming cost V 3 bases and J 1 base, with 8 bases left between them. Germline V CDR1 and CDR2: SGHNT, YYREEE (reference sequence). The CDR3 extends over 13 amino acids. The CDR3 reads CASSSDRSYEQYF. The CDR3 region has the DNA TGTGCCAGCAGCTCGGACAGATCCTACGAGCAGTACTTC.

The J gene is TRBJ1-5, the V gene TRBV5-1; D gene uncertain. V lost 1 base to trimming and J lost 0 bases, with 5 bases between them. Germline V gene lookup returns CDR1 SGHRS and CDR2 YFSETQ. The CDR3 covers 14 residues. CDR3 loop: CASSLTPSNQPQHF. The CDR3 coding sequence is TGCGCCAGCAGCTTGACACCTAGCAATCAGCCCCAGCATTTT.

This sequence joins TRBV19 and TRBJ1-1; 9 bases match TRBD1. The ends lost 6 bases at V and 4 bases at J; junction bases unmatched: 3. Germline CDR1 LNHDA, CDR2 SQIVND (reference sequence). This CDR3 is 13 amino acids long. The CDR3 sequence: CASSQDRGTEAFF. DNA of the CDR3: TGTGCCAGTAGCCAGGACAGGGGCACTGAAGCTTTCTTT.

The chain employs TRBV6-6 and TRBJ1-1; D unclear. Trimming took off 7 bases at V and 1 base at J, with 7 bases between the two ends. Germline V gene data show CDR1 as MNHNY and CDR2 as SVGAGI (reference sequence). This CDR3 has 12 amino acids. For the CDR3, the DNA is TGTGCCAGCACCTACCCGAACACTGAAGCTTTCTTT. Amino acid sequence: CASTYPNTEAFF.

This chain connects TRBV18 to TRBJ1-1, with D maybe TRBD1 (5 bases). The CDR3 is made up of 13 amino acids. V gave up 4 bases and J gave up 1 base, with 7 bases separating them. Germline assignment: CDR1 KGHSH and CDR2 LQKENI. CDR3 DNA sequence: TGTGCCAGCTCACGGCAGGGGAACACTGAAGCTTTCTTT. Protein: CASSRQGNTEAFF.

The rearrangement joins TRBV28 to TRBJ2-1; TRBD2 matches 9 bases. Looked up from germline, CDR1 is MDHEN and CDR2 is SYDVKM. Trimming cost V 6 bases and J 1 base; bases outside gene matches: 1. The CDR3 loop spans 14 amino acids. CDR3 sequence: CASRSGGSYNEQFF. The DNA for the CDR3 is TGTGCCAGCAGAAGCGGGGGGTCCTACAATGAGCAGTTCTTC.

The rearrangement uses TRBV7-9 and TRBJ2-3; D not resolved. The V gene's germline CDR1 is SEHNR and CDR2 FQNEAQ (reference sequence). The CDR3 contains 15 residues. Deletions cut 5 bases from V and 4 bases from J, with 16 bases between. For the CDR3, the DNA is TGTGCCAGCAGCGGGCTGAGTGTTATCCCAGATACGCAGTATTTT. Translation: CASSGLSVIPDTQYF.

The genes are TRBV2 and TRBJ1-2; 10 positions match TRBD1. The CDR3 runs to 14 residues. V trimming: 4 bases; J trimming: 8 bases; junction bases outside the gene matches: 7. In germline, CDR1 is SNHLY, CDR2 FYNNEI. This CDR3 reads CASSGPGTGVGYTF. The CDR3 region has the DNA TGTGCCAGCAGTGGCCCGGGGACAGGGGTAGGCTACACCTTC.

This clone was counted a few times. This chain connects TRBV4-1 to TRBJ1-2, with D possibly being TRBD1 (5 bases). The germline CDR1 and CDR2 sequences are MGHRA and YSYEKL. V lost 3 bases and J lost 2, with 16 bases in between. The CDR3 loop spans 16 amino acids. The CDR3 is CASSQLGRGSNYGYTF. CDR3 bases: TGCGCCAGCAGCCAGCTCGGGAGGGGAAGCAACTATGGCTACACCTTC.

The chain is built from TRBV19 and TRBJ1-4, with 8 bases lining up with TRBD1. The germline CDR1 and CDR2 sequences are LNHDA and SQIVND (reference sequence). After removal of 5 bases from V and 8 bases from J, the junction contained 7 bases not matched to a gene. The CDR3 runs 14 residues. Here the CDR3 DNA reads TGTGCCAGTAGTTTACAGGGGGTCAGAGAAAAACTGTTTTTT. Translated: CASSLQGVREKLFF.

The chain employs TRBV5-4 and TRBJ2-3, with 10 positions matching TRBD2. The CDR3 runs 15 residues. CDR1 and CDR2 (germline): SGHNT, YYREEE (reference sequence). V trimming: 4 bases; J trimming: 2 bases; junction bases outside the gene matches: 4. The CDR3 loop is CASSQSGRDTDTQYF. In DNA form, the CDR3 reads TGTGCCAGCAGCCAAAGCGGGAGGGACACAGATACGCAGTATTTT.

The table lists this clone with a count of one. V is TRBV30 and J is TRBJ1-2, with a weak D call TRBD1 (6 bases). This CDR3 has 15 residues. V was trimmed by 0 bases and J by 8 bases, leaving 19 bases between them. Germline values: CDR1 GTSNPN, CDR2 SVGIG (reference sequence). In DNA, the CDR3 is TGTGCCTGGAGTGTACGTTGGCGGGGGGCGCGAGGCTACACCTTC. Translating gives CAWSVRWRGARGYTF.

This clone came up a few times. This rearrangement joins TRBV10-1 to TRBJ1-5, with 7 bases aligning to TRBD1. V dropped 10 bases and J dropped 2; count of bases not matched to a gene: 17. The CDR3 length is 17 residues. Germline CDR1 reads WNHNN; CDR2 reads SYGVQD (reference sequence). CDR3 nucleotides: TGCGCCAACTACCGGGACAGACCCTTTTGGGGCAATCAGCCCCAGCATTTT. Its translation is CANYRDRPFWGNQPQHF.

The chain is built from TRBV28 and TRBJ2-1, with 16 bases lining up with TRBD2. Losses at the gene ends were 7 bases for V and 4 bases for J; bases not matched to a gene: 4. This CDR3 comprises 16 residues. Germline CDR1 is MDHEN and CDR2 is SYDVKM. The CDR3, as DNA: TGTGCCAGCAAGGGGACTAGCGGGAGGGCGTACAATGAGCAGTTCTTC. The encoded protein is CASKGTSGRAYNEQFF.